This T cell receptor (beta chain) emerged from a study of blood T cell repertoires in COVID-19. Study as a whole: Donors in the United States, Italy and Spain gave samples during acute or convalescent COVID-19. PBMCs, B-cell-depleted T cells, or T cells were the source of the cDNA or gDNA that made up the material.

In the authors' workflow: By means of reference gene primer amplification, nucleated cell counts were estimated. Here immunoSEQ multiplex PCR was the method, and the copy in TCRdb shows in-frame clones only, minus some. The V and J calls and the clone size are those of that table, but D and trimming were determined from the DNA. This table has 40,000 or so clones, around 88% appearing once. This CDR3 has 17 residues. V was clipped by 0 bases and J by 4 bases; unmatched bases: 8. The germline CDR1 and CDR2 sequences are SGHRS and YFSETQ. This sequence originates from a human donor in a cohort sampled during active COVID-19. The sequencing sample was made of peripheral blood. The chain combines TRBV5-1 with TRBJ2-3, with TRBD2 identical over 10 bases. The CDR3 protein is CASSLARASGSADTQYF. The DNA for the CDR3 is TGCGCCAGCAGCTTGGCCCGCGCTAGCGGGAGTGCAGATACGCAGTATTTT.